This T cell receptor (beta chain) was documented in a study of T-cell reconstitution after alpha-beta-depleted transplantation in children. V lost 7 bases to trimming and J lost 4 bases, with 10 bases between them. There are 13 residues in the CDR3. Germline V gene data show CDR1 as SNHLY and CDR2 as FYNNEI. Study-wide results and limits: Reported findings indicate that, about two months after transplant, alpha-beta T cells came from several hundred expanded clones, which were derived from non-depleted graft cells.

The TCRbeta library was prepared with unique molecular identifiers. Using its own MiXCR run on the PCR reads, TCRdb lists one record per CDR3 protein. The sample records 85,000 to 120,000 distinct CDR3 sequences, approximately 5.4% being singletons. There are a few counts of this clonotype. Its antigen is not known. The input for sequencing was PBMCs, mostly from graft donor cells, taken 60 days after TCRalphabeta/CD19-depleted stem cell transplant. The V gene is TRBV2, the J gene TRBJ2-2, with D possibly matching TRBD2 (6 bases). The TCR originated in a female patient aged 2-9 years who had a stem cell transplant for Fanconi anemia, so the T cells may come from the graft donor. The chain's CDR3 is CASTSDITGELFF. In DNA, the CDR3 is TGTGCCAGCACTAGCGATATCACCGGGGAGCTGTTTTTT.